This T cell receptor (beta chain) comes out of a study of OX40 agonist ivuxolimab in advanced cancers. Context from the whole study: Ivuxolimab was an agonistic, fully human IgG2 monoclonal antibody directed against OX40 (CD134), a costimulatory receptor. Partial responses occurred in three dose-escalation patients: two with cutaneous melanoma and one with hepatocellular carcinoma. Intravenous ivuxolimab was administered to patients every 2 weeks at six dose levels: 0.01, 0.1, 0.3, 1.5, 3 and 10 mg/kg. Patients were allowed to have had prior anti-PD-1, anti-PD-L1 or anti-CTLA-4 therapy, and roughly 40% of the dose-escalation patients had previously received checkpoint inhibitors. Among the roughly 52 dose-escalation patients, some 19 had hepatocellular carcinoma, about 15 melanoma, 9 renal cell carcinoma and 9 head and neck cancer. Peripheral TCRbeta sequencing was intended to test whether TCR sequence diversity was altered and clonal T-cell expansion was caused by ivuxolimab. The dose-escalation cohort was 82.7% male with a mean age of 60 years, ranging from about 20 to 85. The paper covers the monotherapy dose-escalation part of the phase I ivuxolimab trial, which included N ≈ 57 patients. What the work shows at the level of the full study, not this receptor alone: Low levels of normalized T-cell clonal expansion were also shown by some nonresponding patients. After ivuxolimab, more expanded clones were found on average in CD8+ T cells than in CD4+ T cells. The antigen specificity of the peripheral T cells that underwent clonal expansion was not determined. At doses of 0.1 to 3.0 mg/kg, clonal expansion of both CD4+ and CD8+ blood T cells was observed from baseline to week 6. In the 0.1-3.0 mg/kg groups, partial responders were among the patients with the lowest normalized peripheral clonal expansion, particularly in CD8+ T cells.

Note on this clone: This clone's antigen is unknown. No base quality information exists; no much larger clone differs at one position. Other nucleotide sequences in the sample specify the same CDR3.

Genomic DNA was isolated from the sorted cells so that the TCRbeta CDR3 region could be sequenced. TCRbeta CDR3 regions were sequenced using the immunoSEQ Assay. This immuneACCESS table, as held by TCRdb, lists in-frame sequences with V and J called but not all clones. Of the missing ones, under half trace to an unresolved V gene in checked studies; the others have no known cause. The sample records under 70,000 clones, 90% to 95% of which are singletons. Together, the top ten hold about 7.1% of the sample. From its cysteine to its phenylalanine, the CDR3 spans 14 amino acids. Of the read, only the CDR3 DNA is kept; its 42 bases are in frame from base 1. Trimming removed 5 bases from V and 5 bases from J, leaving 15 bases between the germline ends. From the germline V gene (reference sequence), CDR1 is MNHEY and CDR2 is SMNVEV. Patients with autoimmune disease history or receiving systemic immunosuppression were excluded from the trial. Peripheral blood for TCR sequencing was collected from all dose cohorts at baseline, on cycle 4 day 1, and on cycle 7 day 1. Samples came from an open-label, multicenter, first-in-human phase I dose-escalation trial of ivuxolimab. The trial enrolled adults with locally advanced or metastatic head and neck squamous cell, hepatocellular, melanoma or renal cell carcinoma. Before TCR sequencing, CD4+ and CD8+ T cells were separately sorted from peripheral blood.

The source was CD4+ or CD8+ T cells sorted from blood, collected in a trial of the OX40 agonist ivuxolimab. The chain is made from TRBV27 and TRBJ2-5; D gene: possibly TRBD2, on 6 matching bases. This receptor was obtained from an adult with an advanced solid tumor such as melanoma, head and neck, liver or kidney cancer. The CDR3 here reads CASSPGTAGETQYF. The nucleotides read TGTGCCAGCAGTCCAGGGACCGCGGGGGAGACCCAGTACTTC.